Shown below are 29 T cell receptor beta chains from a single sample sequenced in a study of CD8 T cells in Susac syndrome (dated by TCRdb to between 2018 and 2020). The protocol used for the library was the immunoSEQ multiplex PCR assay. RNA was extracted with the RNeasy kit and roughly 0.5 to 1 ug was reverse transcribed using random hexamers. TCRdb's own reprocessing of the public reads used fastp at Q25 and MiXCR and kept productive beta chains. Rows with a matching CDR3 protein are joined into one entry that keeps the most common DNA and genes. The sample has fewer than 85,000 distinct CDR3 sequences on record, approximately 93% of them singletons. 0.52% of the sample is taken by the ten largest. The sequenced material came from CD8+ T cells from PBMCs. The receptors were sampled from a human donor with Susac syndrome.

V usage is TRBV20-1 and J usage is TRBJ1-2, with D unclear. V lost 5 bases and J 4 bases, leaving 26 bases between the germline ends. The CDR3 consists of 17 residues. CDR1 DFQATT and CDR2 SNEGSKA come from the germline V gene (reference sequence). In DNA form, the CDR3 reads TGCAGTGCTTACGCGACGGACCCCATCCCACCTTTCTATGGCTACACCTTC. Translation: CSAYATDPIPPFYGYTF.

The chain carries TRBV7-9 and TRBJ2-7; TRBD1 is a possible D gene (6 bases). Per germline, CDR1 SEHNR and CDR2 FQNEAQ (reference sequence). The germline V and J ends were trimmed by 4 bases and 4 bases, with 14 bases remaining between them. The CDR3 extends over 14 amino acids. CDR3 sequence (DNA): TGTGCCAGCAGCTCCCTGGGGGCGGCGTACGAGCAGTACTTC. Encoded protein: CASSSLGAAYEQYF.

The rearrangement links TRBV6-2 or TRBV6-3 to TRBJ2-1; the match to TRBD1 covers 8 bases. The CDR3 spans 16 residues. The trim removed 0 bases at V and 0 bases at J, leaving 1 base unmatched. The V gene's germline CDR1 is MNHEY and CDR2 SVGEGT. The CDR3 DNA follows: TGTGCCAGCAGTTACTCTACAGGGGGCTCCTACAATGAGCAGTTCTTC. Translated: CASSYSTGGSYNEQFF.

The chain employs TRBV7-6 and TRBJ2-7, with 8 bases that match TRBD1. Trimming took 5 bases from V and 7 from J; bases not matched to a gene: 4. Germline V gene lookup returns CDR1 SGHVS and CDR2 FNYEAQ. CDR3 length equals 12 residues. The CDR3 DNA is TGTGCCAGCAGCACAGGGGGGCAAGAGCAGTACTTC. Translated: CASSTGGQEQYF.

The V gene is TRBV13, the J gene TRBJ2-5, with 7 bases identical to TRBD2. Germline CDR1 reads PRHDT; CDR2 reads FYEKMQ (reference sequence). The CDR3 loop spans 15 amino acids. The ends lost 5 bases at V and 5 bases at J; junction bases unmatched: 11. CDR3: CASSLREGVRETQYF. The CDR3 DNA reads TGTGCCAGCAGCCTCAGGGAGGGCGTGCGGGAGACCCAGTACTTC.

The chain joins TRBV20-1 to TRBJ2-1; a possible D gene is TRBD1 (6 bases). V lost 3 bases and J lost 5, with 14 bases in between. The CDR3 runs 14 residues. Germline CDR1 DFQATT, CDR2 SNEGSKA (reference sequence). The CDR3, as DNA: TGCAGTGCTAGGGCTACAGGGTTTCACAATGAGCAGTTCTTC. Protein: CSARATGFHNEQFF.

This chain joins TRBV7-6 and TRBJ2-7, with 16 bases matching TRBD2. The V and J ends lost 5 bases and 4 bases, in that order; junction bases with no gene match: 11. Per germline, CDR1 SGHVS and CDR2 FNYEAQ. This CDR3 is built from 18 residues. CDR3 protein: CASSDPQGLAGGQYEQYF. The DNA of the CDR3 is TGTGCCAGCAGCGACCCCCAGGGACTAGCGGGGGGGCAATACGAGCAGTACTTC.

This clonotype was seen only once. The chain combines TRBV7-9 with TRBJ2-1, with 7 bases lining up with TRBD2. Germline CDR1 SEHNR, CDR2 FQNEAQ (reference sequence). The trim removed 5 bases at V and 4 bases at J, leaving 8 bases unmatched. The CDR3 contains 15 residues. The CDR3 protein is CASSRGGLEYNEQFF. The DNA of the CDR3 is TGTGCCAGCAGCCGAGGTGGACTAGAATACAATGAGCAGTTCTTC.

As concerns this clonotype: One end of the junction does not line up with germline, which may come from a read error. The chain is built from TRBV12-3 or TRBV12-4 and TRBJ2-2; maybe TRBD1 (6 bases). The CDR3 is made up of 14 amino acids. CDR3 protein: CASSHRVSTWELFF. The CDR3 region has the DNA TGTGCCAGCAGTCACAGGGTATCCACCTGGGAGCTGTTTTTT.

CDR3 protein: CASNQVGGSYEQYF. The DNA for the CDR3 is TGTGCCAGCAACCAGGTGGGGGGTTCTTACGAGCAGTACTTC. The chain links TRBV9 to TRBJ2-7, with D possibly matching TRBD2 (6 bases). The V gene lost 6 bases and the J gene lost 4 bases, with 17 bases spanning the gap. The length of the CDR3 is 14 residues. CDR1 is SGDLS, CDR2 YYNGEE, per germline.

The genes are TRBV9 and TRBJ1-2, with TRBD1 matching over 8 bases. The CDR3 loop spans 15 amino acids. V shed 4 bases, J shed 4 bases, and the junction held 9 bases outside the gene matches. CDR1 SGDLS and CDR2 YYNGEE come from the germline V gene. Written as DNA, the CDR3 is TGTGCCAGCAGCCGTAGCGAGACAGGGGTCTATGGCTACACCTTC. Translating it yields CASSRSETGVYGYTF.

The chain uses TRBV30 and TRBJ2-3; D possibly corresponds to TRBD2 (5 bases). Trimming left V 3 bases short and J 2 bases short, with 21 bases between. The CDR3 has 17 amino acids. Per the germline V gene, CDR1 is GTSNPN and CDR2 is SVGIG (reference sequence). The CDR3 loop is CAWRTRTPEDLTDTQYF. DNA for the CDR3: TGTGCCTGGAGGACCCGGACCCCGGAGGACCTCACAGATACGCAGTATTTT.

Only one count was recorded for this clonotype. In DNA form, the CDR3 reads TGTGCCAGCAGTGAAGGAACAGGCTACGAGCAGTACTTC. Translation gives CASSEGTGYEQYF. The chain is built from TRBV2 and TRBJ2-7, with a weak D call TRBD1 (5 bases). Germline CDR1 is SNHLY and CDR2 is FYNNEI. The CDR3 is 13 residues long. The germline V and J ends were trimmed by 1 base and 3 bases, with 7 bases remaining between them.

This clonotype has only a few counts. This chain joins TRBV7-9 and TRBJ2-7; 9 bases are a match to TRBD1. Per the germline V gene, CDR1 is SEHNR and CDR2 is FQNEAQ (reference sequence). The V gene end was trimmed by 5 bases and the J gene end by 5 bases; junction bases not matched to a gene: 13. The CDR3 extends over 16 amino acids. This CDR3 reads CASSLIGTGFSDEQYF. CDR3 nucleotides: TGTGCCAGCAGCCTGATCGGGACAGGGTTTAGCGACGAGCAGTACTTC.

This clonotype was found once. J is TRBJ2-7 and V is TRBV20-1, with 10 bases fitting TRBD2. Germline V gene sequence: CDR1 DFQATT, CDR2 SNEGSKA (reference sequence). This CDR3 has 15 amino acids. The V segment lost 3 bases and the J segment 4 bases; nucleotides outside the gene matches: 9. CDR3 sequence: CSASLTSGVRYEQYF. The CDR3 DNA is TGCAGTGCTAGCTTAACTAGCGGGGTACGATACGAGCAGTACTTC.

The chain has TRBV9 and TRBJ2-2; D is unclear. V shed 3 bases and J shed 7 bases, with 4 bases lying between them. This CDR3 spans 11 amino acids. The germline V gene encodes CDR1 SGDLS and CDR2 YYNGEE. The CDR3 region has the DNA TGTGCCAGCAGCGATTACGGGGAGCTGTTTTTT. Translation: CASSDYGELFF.

The CDR3 loop reads CASSFLNSGANVLTF. In DNA form, the CDR3 reads TGTGCCAGCAGCTTTTTGAACTCTGGGGCCAACGTCCTGACTTTC. The chain couples TRBV7-9 to TRBJ2-6; D call uncertain. CDR3 length equals 15 residues. CDR1 is SEHNR, CDR2 FQNEAQ, per germline (reference sequence). Deletions cut 3 bases from V and 0 bases from J, with 6 bases between.

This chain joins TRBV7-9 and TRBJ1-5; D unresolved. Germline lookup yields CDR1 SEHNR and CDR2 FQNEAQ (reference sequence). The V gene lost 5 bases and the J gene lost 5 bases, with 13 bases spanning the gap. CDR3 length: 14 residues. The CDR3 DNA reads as TGTGCCAGCAGCCCAGAGGACGGTTATCAGCCCCAGCATTTT. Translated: CASSPEDGYQPQHF.

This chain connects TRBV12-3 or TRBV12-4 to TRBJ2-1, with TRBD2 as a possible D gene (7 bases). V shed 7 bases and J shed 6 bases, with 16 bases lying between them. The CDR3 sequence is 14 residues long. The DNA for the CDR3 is TGTGCCAGCACGAACCCGAGGGGGGGCAATGAGCAGTTCTTC. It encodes CASTNPRGGNEQFF.

CDR3: CASSLESGISNEQYF. For the CDR3, the DNA is TGTGCCAGCAGCTTAGAATCAGGGATATCTAACGAGCAGTACTTC. This sequence joins TRBV7-9 and TRBJ2-7, with D possibly TRBD1 on 5 matching bases. This CDR3 has 15 amino acids. V was clipped by 1 base and J by 5 bases, with 15 bases between them. Germline V CDR1 and CDR2: SEHNR, FQNEAQ (reference sequence). Complete variable domain (other parts from reference TRBV7-9 and TRBJ2-7): DTGVSQNPRHKITKRGQNVTFRCDPISEHNRLYWYRQTLGQGPEFLTYFQNEAQLEKSRLLSDRFSAERPKGSFSTLEIQRTEQGDSAMYLCASSLESGISNEQYFGPGTRLTVT.

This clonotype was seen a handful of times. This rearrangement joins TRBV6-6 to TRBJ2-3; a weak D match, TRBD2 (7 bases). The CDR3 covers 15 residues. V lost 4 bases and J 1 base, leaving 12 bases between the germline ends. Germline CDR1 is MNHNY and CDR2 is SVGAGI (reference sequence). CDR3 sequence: CASSSSGGRTDTQYF. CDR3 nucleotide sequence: TGTGCCAGCAGTTCCTCGGGGGGCCGCACAGATACGCAGTATTTT.

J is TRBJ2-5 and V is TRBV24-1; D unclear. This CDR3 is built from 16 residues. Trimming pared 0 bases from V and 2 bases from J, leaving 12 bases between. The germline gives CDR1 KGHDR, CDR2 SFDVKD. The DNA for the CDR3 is TGTGCCACCAGTGATTTGTTAGAAGGTGGGCAAGAGACCCAGTACTTC. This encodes CATSDLLEGGQETQYF.

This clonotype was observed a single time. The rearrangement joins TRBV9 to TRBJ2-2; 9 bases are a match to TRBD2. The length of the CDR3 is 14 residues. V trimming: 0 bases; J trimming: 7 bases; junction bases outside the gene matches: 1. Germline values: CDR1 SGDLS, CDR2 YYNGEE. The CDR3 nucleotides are TGTGCCAGCAGCGTAGTAGCGGGGGTCGGGGAGCTGTTTTTT. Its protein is CASSVVAGVGELFF.

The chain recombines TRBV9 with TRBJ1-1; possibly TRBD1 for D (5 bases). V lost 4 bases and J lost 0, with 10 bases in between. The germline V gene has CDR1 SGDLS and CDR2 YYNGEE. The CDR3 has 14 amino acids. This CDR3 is CASSRGEMNTEAFF. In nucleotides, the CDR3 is TGTGCCAGCAGCAGGGGAGAAATGAACACTGAAGCTTTCTTT.

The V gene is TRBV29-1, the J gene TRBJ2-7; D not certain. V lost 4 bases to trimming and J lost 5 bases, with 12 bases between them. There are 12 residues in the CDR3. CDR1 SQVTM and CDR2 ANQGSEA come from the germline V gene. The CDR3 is CSVGESPDEQYF. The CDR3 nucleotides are TGCAGCGTTGGTGAGAGCCCTGACGAGCAGTACTTC.

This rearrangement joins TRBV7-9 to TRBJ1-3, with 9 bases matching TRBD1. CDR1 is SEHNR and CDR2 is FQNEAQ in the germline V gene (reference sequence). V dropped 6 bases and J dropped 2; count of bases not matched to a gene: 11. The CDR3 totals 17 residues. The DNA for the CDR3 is TGTGCCAGCAGACCTGCGGGACAGGGCATTGCTGGAAACACCATATATTTT. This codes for CASRPAGQGIAGNTIYF.

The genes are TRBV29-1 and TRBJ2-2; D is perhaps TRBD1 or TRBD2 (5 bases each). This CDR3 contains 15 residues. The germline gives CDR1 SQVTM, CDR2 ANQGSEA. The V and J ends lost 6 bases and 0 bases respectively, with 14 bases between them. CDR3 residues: CSVRAGYANTGELFF. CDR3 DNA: TGCAGCGTGAGGGCAGGGTACGCGAACACCGGGGAGCTGTTTTTT.

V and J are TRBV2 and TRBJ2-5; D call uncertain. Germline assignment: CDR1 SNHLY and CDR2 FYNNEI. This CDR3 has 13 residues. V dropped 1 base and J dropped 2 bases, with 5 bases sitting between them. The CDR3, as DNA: TGTGCCAGCAGTGAAGAAGTTCAAGAGACCCAGTACTTC. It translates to CASSEEVQETQYF.

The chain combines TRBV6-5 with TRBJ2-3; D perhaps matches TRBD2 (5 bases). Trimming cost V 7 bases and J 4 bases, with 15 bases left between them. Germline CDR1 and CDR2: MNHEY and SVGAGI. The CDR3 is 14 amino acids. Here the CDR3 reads CASTPGILSDTQYF. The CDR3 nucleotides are TGTGCCAGCACCCCGGGGATCCTATCAGATACGCAGTATTTT.